These 30 T cell receptor beta chains originate from one sample sequenced in a study of CD8 T cells in Susac syndrome. Reverse transcription of roughly 0.45 to 1 ug RNA was carried out with random hexamers. In TCRdb, the immunoSEQ multiplex PCR reads were re-called with MiXCR into one record per CDR3 protein. The sample consists of about 430,000 distinct CDR3 sequences, around 83% of them appearing once. The material sequenced was CD8+ T cells from PBMCs. The receptors shown here come from a human donor with multiple sclerosis.

The gene calls are TRBV10-3 and TRBJ2-1; 11 bases map to TRBD2. In germline, CDR1 is ENHRY, CDR2 SYGVKD. J gave up 6 bases and V 0 bases, and 1 base lay outside the gene matches. The CDR3 is 15 residues long. CDR3 nucleotides: TGTGCCATCAGTGAGTCTAGCGGGAGGGTCAATGAGCAGTTCTTC. It specifies CAISESSGRVNEQFF.

The V and J genes are TRBV5-6 and TRBJ1-4, with TRBD1 matching 10 bases. Germline values: CDR1 SGHDT, CDR2 YYEEEE. The J segment lost 4 bases and the V segment lost 0 bases, leaving 9 bases of the junction unmatched. The CDR3 covers 18 residues. CDR3 DNA sequence: TGTGCCAGCAGCTTGGAAACCGGGACAGGGGTCGTTAATGAAAAACTGTTTTTT. Encoded protein: CASSLETGTGVVNEKLFF. Variable domain in full (rest from reference TRBV5-6 and TRBJ1-4): DAGVTQSPTHLIKTRGQQVTLRCSPKSGHDTVSWYQQALGQGPQFIFQYYEEEERQRGNFPDRFSGHQFPNYSSELNVNALLLGDSALYLCASSLETGTGVVNEKLFFGSGTQLSVL.

This chain links TRBV5-1 with TRBJ2-1, with TRBD1 matching over 7 bases. The CDR3 has 15 residues. V shed 2 bases and J 6 bases; nucleotides not matched to a gene: 8. Germline-derived CDR1 and CDR2 are SGHRS and YFSETQ. CDR3 region: CASSLATGSINEQFF. The CDR3 region has the DNA TGCGCCAGCAGCTTAGCGACAGGGTCTATCAATGAGCAGTTCTTC.

The rearrangement joins TRBV20-1 to TRBJ1-3; D unresolved. CDR1 and CDR2 from the germline V gene are DFQATT and SNEGSKA (reference sequence). V was trimmed by 1 base and J by 0 bases, leaving 10 bases between them. The CDR3 covers 15 residues. CDR3 sequence: CSARVGISSGNTIYF. In DNA, the CDR3 is TGCAGTGCTAGAGTCGGAATTAGCTCTGGAAACACCATATATTTT.

The chain combines TRBV10-3 with TRBJ2-1; 11 positions match TRBD2. Germline lookup yields CDR1 ENHRY and CDR2 SYGVKD. The CDR3 is made up of 17 amino acids. Unmatched junction bases numbered 12, after V lost 1 base and J lost 10 bases. The CDR3 reads CAISELLSGGAPREQFF. CDR3 nucleotides: TGTGCCATCAGTGAGTTACTTAGCGGGGGGGCCCCCCGGGAGCAGTTCTTC.

The chain combines TRBV3-1 with TRBJ1-1; D not resolved. There are 16 residues in the CDR3. Germline V gene data show CDR1 as LGHDT and CDR2 as YNNKEL (reference sequence). V was clipped by 3 bases and J by 8 bases, with 22 bases between them. CDR3: CASSQESLSGSDEAFF. CDR3 DNA sequence: TGTGCCAGCAGCCAGGAAAGCTTAAGTGGATCAGACGAAGCTTTCTTT.

The V call is TRBV5-1, the J call TRBJ1-1; D not resolved. The V gene's germline CDR1 is SGHRS and CDR2 YFSETQ. The CDR3 is made up of 15 amino acids. V was clipped by 0 bases and J by 0 bases, with 9 bases between them. CDR3: CASSLDHTLNTEAFF. For the CDR3, the DNA is TGCGCCAGCAGCTTGGACCACACTCTGAACACTGAAGCTTTCTTT.

This clonotype was found once. Germline is not matched at one junction end, which may reflect a read error. The rearrangement links TRBV27 to TRBJ1-6, with 10 bases aligning to TRBD1. Germline CDR1 reads MNHEY; CDR2 reads SMNVEV (reference sequence). The CDR3 runs to 15 residues. Written as DNA, the CDR3 is TGTGCCAGCAGTATATCGACAGGGGGCATTTCACCCCTCCACTTT. This gives the protein CASSISTGGISPLHF.

The chain combines TRBV3-1 with TRBJ2-7, with TRBD1 matching over 10 bases. The CDR3 runs 13 residues. Germline CDR1 is LGHDT and CDR2 is YNNKEL (reference sequence). V shed 8 bases, J shed 2 bases, and the junction held 3 bases outside the gene matches. The CDR3 coding sequence is TGTGCCAGCGAGGGACAGGGGACCTACGAGCAGTACTTC. Protein product: CASEGQGTYEQYF.

The genes are TRBV25-1 and TRBJ2-7; TRBD1 matches 10 bases. J was trimmed by 3 bases and V by 5 bases; bases with no gene match: 7. The germline V gene has CDR1 MGHDK and CDR2 SYGVNS. CDR3 length equals 15 residues. The CDR3: CASSMSGTGDYEQYF. DNA for the CDR3: TGTGCCAGCAGTATGTCCGGGACAGGGGACTACGAGCAGTACTTC.

As DNA, the CDR3 is TGTGCCAGCAGTGAATTTGTCGGCAGGACCCCTCCAGACTATGGCTACACCTTC. Its protein product is CASSEFVGRTPPDYGYTF. The chain uses TRBV6-1 and TRBJ1-2; D not resolved. Deletions cut 2 bases from V and 3 bases from J, with 22 bases between. This CDR3 region has 18 residues. Per germline, CDR1 MNHNS and CDR2 SASEGT.

The V gene is TRBV6-6, the J gene TRBJ2-1; D is perhaps TRBD1 or TRBD2 (7 bases each). CDR1 and CDR2 from the germline V gene are MNHNY and SVGAGI (reference sequence). CDR3 length equals 14 residues. Trimming removed 7 bases at V and 8 bases at J, with 18 bases between. The CDR3 here is CASNPQGRVDEQFF. The CDR3 DNA reads TGTGCCAGCAACCCACAGGGGAGGGTTGATGAGCAGTTCTTC.

The chain uses TRBV18 and TRBJ1-2, with D hard to call. The CDR3 totals 13 residues. Germline CDR1 reads KGHSH; CDR2 reads LQKENI. Trimming took off 4 bases at V and 2 bases at J, with 8 bases between the two ends. The CDR3 DNA is TGTGCCAGCTCACGCCCAGACAACTATGGCTACACCTTC. This translates into CASSRPDNYGYTF.

J is TRBJ2-7 and V is TRBV14; D may be TRBD1 (5 bases). Trimming removed 2 bases from V and 3 bases from J, with 14 bases in between. Germline V gene lookup returns CDR1 SGHDN and CDR2 FVKESK. The CDR3 has 15 residues. CDR3 in amino acids: CASSQLGADDYEQYF. The CDR3 coding sequence is TGTGCCAGCAGCCAACTTGGGGCAGATGACTACGAGCAGTACTTC.

This clonotype has just one count. V is TRBV4-2 and J is TRBJ1-3; D not certain. CDR1 and CDR2 (germline): LGHNA, YNFKEQ. This CDR3 spans 15 amino acids. The V end lost 4 bases, the J end lost 5 bases, and 15 bases lay between the germline ends. CDR3 DNA sequence: TGTGCCAGCAGCCCCAGATGGCAGGAAAGAAACACCATATATTTT. Amino acids: CASSPRWQERNTIYF.

The chain has TRBV12-3 or TRBV12-4 and TRBJ1-2; D gene ambiguous. CDR3 length: 14 amino acids. Trimming pared 3 bases from V and 6 bases from J, leaving 14 bases between. CDR3 sequence: CASSLSPQPHGYTF. In DNA form, the CDR3 reads TGTGCCAGCAGTTTGAGTCCGCAGCCCCATGGCTACACCTTC.

V usage is TRBV5-1 and J usage is TRBJ2-2; 10 bases map to TRBD1. Germline V lookup: CDR1 SGHRS, CDR2 YFSETQ. Germline trimming cut 4 bases from V and 4 bases from J; bases unmatched to any gene: 13. CDR3 length: 18 amino acids. The CDR3 loop is CASSPGTGDLGVTGELFF. The CDR3 nucleotides read TGCGCCAGCAGCCCAGGGACAGGGGATTTGGGAGTCACCGGGGAGCTGTTTTTT.

This clonotype has just one count. One end of the junction does not line up with germline, which may come from a read error. The gene calls are TRBV7-7 and TRBJ1-1, with a possible D match to TRBD1 (6 bases). Germline V gives CDR1 SSHAT, CDR2 FNYEAQ (reference sequence). The CDR3 spans 16 residues. CDR3: CASSPMNRDLNTEAFF. CDR3 DNA: TGTGCTAGCAGCCCAATGAACAGGGATTTGAACACTGAAGCTTTCTTT.

This sequence joins TRBV27 and TRBJ2-7; 10 bases fit TRBD1. Germline assignment: CDR1 MNHEY and CDR2 SMNVEV (reference sequence). V trimming: 5 bases; J trimming: 4 bases; junction bases outside the gene matches: 8. The CDR3 totals 15 residues. The CDR3 coding sequence is TGTGCCAGCAGTCTACGGACAGGGGGGCCTTACGAGCAGTACTTC. Translated, it gives CASSLRTGGPYEQYF.

On this clonotype: Relative to the germline gene, one junction end is altered; a read error may explain this. The chain joins TRBV4-1 to TRBJ1-5; D gene unclear. Per germline, CDR1 MGHRA and CDR2 YSYEKL. This CDR3 is built from 15 residues. The CDR3: CASSQARGSNQPRHF. The CDR3 DNA follows: TGCGCCAGCAGCCAAGCCCGAGGAAGCAATCAGCCCCGGCATTTT.

V is TRBV11-2 and J is TRBJ1-4; 8 positions agree with TRBD1. Losses at the gene ends were 3 bases for V and 5 bases for J; bases not matched to a gene: 5. CDR3 size: 15 residues. The germline CDR1 and CDR2 sequences are SGHAT and FQNNGV. CDR3 nucleotides: TGTGCCAGCAGCTTCGGACAGGGAGCCAATGAAAAACTGTTTTTT. This sequence encodes CASSFGQGANEKLFF.

The chain is built from TRBV6-4 and TRBJ1-2; no clear D gene. The CDR3 has 13 amino acids. V lost 2 bases, J lost 6 bases, and 10 bases lay in between. Germline CDR1 MRHNA, CDR2 SNTAGT. CDR3 residues: CASSDRERDGYTF. CDR3 sequence (DNA): TGTGCCAGCAGTGACAGGGAGAGGGATGGCTACACCTTC.

The chain joins TRBV7-6 to TRBJ1-2; unclear D gene. With 5 bases removed from V and 5 bases from J, the gap between germline ends came to 12 bases. Looked up from germline, CDR1 is SGHVS and CDR2 is FNYEAQ. CDR3 size: 13 residues. CDR3 protein: CASSRLEGYGYTF. CDR3 in DNA: TGTGCCAGCAGCCGCTTGGAGGGATATGGCTACACCTTC.

The gene calls are TRBV4-1 and TRBJ1-2; D gene uncertain. The CDR3 extends over 13 amino acids. Between the trimmed V and J ends, which lost 0 bases and 4 bases, there was a span of 6 bases. Looked up from germline, CDR1 is MGHRA and CDR2 is YSYEKL. CDR3 coding DNA: TGCGCCAGCAGCCAAGATAAGCTCTATGGCTACACCTTC. It specifies CASSQDKLYGYTF.

V is TRBV2 and J is TRBJ2-3, with 12 bases fitting TRBD2. Trimming removed 3 bases from V and 2 bases from J; junction bases left unmatched: 12. CDR3 length: 19 residues. Germline V gene data show CDR1 as SNHLY and CDR2 as FYNNEI. The CDR3 nucleotides read TGTGCCAGCAGTGAGCTGGGAGGGGGACTAGCGGGCCCCACAGATACGCAGTATTTT. Amino acids: CASSELGGGLAGPTDTQYF.

The chain uses TRBV5-1 and TRBJ1-1; D remains ambiguous. This CDR3 is 13 amino acids long. In germline, CDR1 is SGHRS, CDR2 YFSETQ. Trimming pared 6 bases from V and 0 bases from J, leaving 9 bases between. CDR3 nucleotides: TGCGCCAGCAAACTCGACCTGAACACTGAAGCTTTCTTT. It translates to CASKLDLNTEAFF.

The chain employs TRBV20-1 and TRBJ1-2; weak D call: TRBD1 (5 bases). V lost 2 bases to trimming and J lost 5 bases, with 15 bases between them. In germline, CDR1 is DFQATT, CDR2 SNEGSKA (reference sequence). This CDR3 is built from 14 residues. DNA of the CDR3: TGCAGTGCTAGACTTATATGGGGGGTTTATGGCTACACCTTC. It translates to CSARLIWGVYGYTF.

The chain carries TRBV6-6 and TRBJ1-2, with 10 positions matching TRBD1. The CDR3 contains 16 residues. After removal of 6 bases from V and 3 bases from J, the junction contained 10 bases not matched to a gene. Germline V CDR1 and CDR2: MNHNY, SVGAGI (reference sequence). CDR3 region: CASRSPGTGDYYGYTF. CDR3 sequence (DNA): TGTGCCAGCAGGTCTCCTGGGACAGGGGATTACTATGGCTACACCTTC.

The V and J genes are TRBV7-9 and TRBJ2-5, with TRBD1 identical over 9 bases. The CDR3 length is 15 residues. Germline trimming cut 2 bases from V and 7 bases from J; bases unmatched to any gene: 8. Germline lookup yields CDR1 SEHNR and CDR2 FQNEAQ (reference sequence). The CDR3 spells CASSLQGQGPVTQYF. CDR3 coding DNA: TGTGCCAGCAGCTTACAAGGACAGGGGCCGGTGACCCAGTACTTC.

The rearrangement uses TRBV12-3 or TRBV12-4 and TRBJ2-3; TRBD1 is a possible D gene (5 bases). V gave up 5 bases and J gave up 6 bases, with 12 bases separating them. The CDR3 has 13 amino acids. CDR3: CASSPFPGDTQYF. Here the CDR3 DNA reads TGTGCCAGCAGTCCTTTTCCAGGGGATACGCAGTATTTT.